What follows is one TCR beta chain and its context. V was trimmed by 0 bases and J by 1 base, leaving 7 bases between them. The CDR3 is 16 residues long. The germline V gene has CDR1 LGHDT and CDR2 YNNKEL (reference sequence). This record comes from a study of blood T cell repertoires in COVID-19. Study in general: T cells, B-cell-depleted T cells, or PBMCs supplied cDNA or gDNA.

Assay: immunoSEQ multiplex PCR; the TCRdb copy retains only in-frame clones and omits some. The data contain hundreds of thousands of clones, about nine tenths of them singletons. The sample consisted of peripheral blood. The sequence was obtained from a man over 45 with COVID-19, enrolled during active disease. V and J are TRBV3-1 (or the pseudogene TRBV3-2) and TRBJ1-6; TRBD1 might be the D (5 bases). The CDR3 is CASSQDRASYNSPLHF. DNA for the CDR3: TGTGCCAGCAGCCAAGACAGGGCATCCTATAATTCACCCCTCCACTTT.